This TCR beta chain was captured by sequencing in a study of blood T cell repertoires in COVID-19. With 3 bases removed from V and 0 bases from J, the gap between germline ends came to 17 bases. The germline gives CDR1 DFQATT, CDR2 SNEGSKA (reference sequence). The CDR3 has 17 residues. Sequencing was performed with immunoSEQ multiplex PCR; in TCRdb, only in-frame clones are kept and a portion is missing. The sample includes 150,000 to 200,000 clones, about four fifths seen only once; the top ten take approximately 11%. The chain recombines TRBV20-1 with TRBJ1-4, with D hard to call. Sequenced sample: peripheral blood. The sequence came from a man in his sixties with active or convalescent COVID-19. This CDR3 is CSASGWPKMATNEKLFF. CDR3 coding DNA: TGCAGTGCTAGTGGTTGGCCGAAGATGGCAACTAATGAAAAACTGTTTTTT.